These T cell receptor beta chains were read from a single sample in a study of graft-versus-host responses after intestinal transplantation. Using immunoSEQ multiplex PCR, the repertoire was profiled, and TCRdb retains in-frame clones only, with some absent. This table holds roughly 10,000 clones, almost 95% found once. The material was PBMCs, obtained less than 70 days after transplant. The receptors stem from a human patient who received an intestinal transplant, so some T cells may come from the graft donor. Each CDR3 is given with its conserved first and last residue. The D gene is left open where the match is weak. Part of the rows lack a size; the others show once, few, many or a class for expanded clones.

J gene: TRBJ2-3
D gene: .
V gene: TRBV6-1
clone size: .
CDR3 DNA: TGTGCCAGCAGTCAAGAGGACTTTACTAGCACAGATACGCAGTATTTT
CDR3 protein: CASSQEDFTSTDTQYF

J gene: TRBJ2-2
D gene: .
V gene: TRBV6-1
clone size: .
CDR3 DNA: TGTGCCAGCATCCCTCGGACCGGGGAGCTGTTTTTT
CDR3 protein: CASIPRTGELFF

J gene: TRBJ1-3
D gene: .
V gene: TRBV19
clone size: few
CDR3 DNA: TGTGCCAGTACCCCGGACAGACTCTCTGGAAACACCATATATTTT
CDR3 protein: CASTPDRLSGNTIYF

J gene: TRBJ1-5
D gene: TRBD1
V gene: TRBV27
clone size: .
CDR3 DNA: TGTGCCAGCAGCCACAGGGGGGGAGTTCAGCCCCAGCATTTT
CDR3 protein: CASSHRGGVQPQHF

J gene: TRBJ1-1
D gene: .
V gene: TRBV11-2
clone size: .
CDR3 DNA: TGTGCCAGCAGCTTAGACAGGGAATCCACTGAAGCTTTCTTT
CDR3 protein: CASSLDRESTEAFF

J gene: TRBJ2-5
D gene: .
V gene: TRBV28
clone size: .
CDR3 DNA: TGTGCCAGCAGTTTACAGGGTCGGGAAGAGACCCAGTACTTC
CDR3 protein: CASSLQGREETQYF

J gene: TRBJ2-1
D gene: TRBD2
V gene: TRBV28
clone size: .
CDR3 DNA: TGTGCCAGCAGCCCGGGGGGGACCCCTACCAATGAGCAGTTCTTC
CDR3 protein: CASSPGGTPTNEQFF

J gene: TRBJ2-1
D gene: .
V gene: TRBV28
clone size: .
CDR3 DNA: TGTGCCAGCAGTTTTCTGGTCCGTCAGGCGCAGTTCTTC
CDR3 protein: CASSFLVRQAQFF

J gene: TRBJ2-2
D gene: TRBD1
V gene: TRBV28
clone size: .
CDR3 DNA: TGTGCCAGCAGTTTTTCTCTAGGACAGGGGTTGTACACCGGGGAGCTGTTTTTT
CDR3 protein: CASSFSLGQGLYTGELFF

J gene: TRBJ2-5
D gene: TRBD1
V gene: TRBV28
clone size: .
CDR3 DNA: TGTGCCAGCAGCATGACAGGGGGTGGGGAGACCCAGTACTTC
CDR3 protein: CASSMTGGGETQYF

J gene: TRBJ2-1
D gene: .
V gene: TRBV9
clone size: .
CDR3 DNA: TGTGCCAGCAGCGTAGTGACGGCCAATGAGCAGTTCTTC
CDR3 protein: CASSVVTANEQFF

J gene: TRBJ2-2
D gene: TRBD2
V gene: TRBV7-9
clone size: .
CDR3 DNA: TGTGCCAGCAGCTTACTTGGACTAGCAGAGAACACCGGGGAGCTGTTTTTT
CDR3 protein: CASSLLGLAENTGELFF

J gene: TRBJ2-1
D gene: .
V gene: TRBV27
clone size: once
CDR3 DNA: TGTGCCAGCAGTTTAACTGGTCGGGACCCGCTTAGAAATGAGCAGTTCTTC
CDR3 protein: CASSLTGRDPLRNEQFF

J gene: TRBJ2-7
D gene: .
V gene: TRBV14
clone size: .
CDR3 DNA: TGTGCCAGCAGCCTCCAGTTGGGCCTTCAATACTACGAGCAGTACTTC
CDR3 protein: CASSLQLGLQYYEQYF

J gene: TRBJ2-7
D gene: .
V gene: TRBV27
clone size: .
CDR3 DNA: TGTGCCAGCAGTTTTGGGGGCGGGAGTGAGCAGTACTTC
CDR3 protein: CASSFGGGSEQYF

J gene: TRBJ2-7
D gene: .
V gene: TRBV10-3
clone size: once
CDR3 DNA: TGTGCCGCCAGAACAGGGTCCTACGAGCAGTACTTC
CDR3 protein: CAARTGSYEQYF

J gene: TRBJ2-3
D gene: .
V gene: TRBV7-2
clone size: once
CDR3 DNA: TGTGCCAGCAGCTTAGACCGGGATACGCAGTATTTT
CDR3 protein: CASSLDRDTQYF

J gene: TRBJ1-5
D gene: .
V gene: TRBV11-2
clone size: .
CDR3 DNA: TGTGCCAGCAGCTTAGACAGCAATCAGCCCCAGCATTTT
CDR3 protein: CASSLDSNQPQHF

J gene: TRBJ2-7
D gene: .
V gene: TRBV27
clone size: .
CDR3 DNA: TGTGCCAGCAGTTTATGGCCTCCTATAGGCCCTGGAACCTACGAGCAGTACTTC
CDR3 protein: CASSLWPPIGPGTYEQYF

J gene: TRBJ2-5
D gene: TRBD2
V gene: TRBV6-5
clone size: .
CDR3 DNA: TGTGCCAGCAGGGGGCTAGCGGGAGGGCCGGGGCAGTACTTC
CDR3 protein: CASRGLAGGPGQYF

J gene: TRBJ2-3
D gene: .
V gene: TRBV2
clone size: .
CDR3 DNA: TGTGCCAGCAGTGCTAAAGGGGCCCTGGATACGCAGTATTTT
CDR3 protein: CASSAKGALDTQYF

J gene: TRBJ1-5
D gene: .
V gene: TRBV28
clone size: .
CDR3 DNA: TGTGCCAGCAGTTGGGGGATACGCAATCAGCCCCAGCATTTT
CDR3 protein: CASSWGIRNQPQHF

J gene: TRBJ2-7
D gene: .
V gene: TRBV7-8
clone size: .
CDR3 DNA: TGTGCCAGCAGCTTCAGGGAATCCTACGAGCAGTACTTC
CDR3 protein: CASSFRESYEQYF

J gene: TRBJ2-5
D gene: TRBD1
V gene: TRBV6-1
clone size: .
CDR3 DNA: TGTGCCAGCAGTGGTCAACAGGGGCGAGAGACCCAGTACTTC
CDR3 protein: CASSGQQGRETQYF

J gene: TRBJ2-3
D gene: .
V gene: TRBV5-6
clone size: .
CDR3 DNA: TGTGCCAGCAGCTTGGCCCACCGGCTGCGCACAGATACGCAGTATTTT
CDR3 protein: CASSLAHRLRTDTQYF

J gene: TRBJ2-7
D gene: .
V gene: TRBV21-1
clone size: .
CDR3 DNA: TGTGCCAGCAGCAGCAGACTAGCGGGAGGACGGGAGCAGTACTTC
CDR3 protein: CASSSRLAGGREQYF

J gene: TRBJ2-4
D gene: .
V gene: TRBV14
clone size: .
CDR3 DNA: TGTGCCAGCAGCTTCAGTATGGGACTAGCCAAAAACATTCAGTACTTC
CDR3 protein: CASSFSMGLAKNIQYF

J gene: TRBJ2-6
D gene: .
V gene: TRBV11-2
clone size: once
CDR3 DNA: TGTGCCAGCAGCCTTTCCGGGGCCGGTGGCTCTGGGGCCAACGTCCTGACTTTC
CDR3 protein: CASSLSGAGGSGANVLTF

J gene: TRBJ2-3
D gene: TRBD1
V gene: TRBV4-3
clone size: .
CDR3 DNA: TGCGCCAGCAGCCAAGGGCTCCCGGGACAGGGCACAGATACGCAGTATTTT
CDR3 protein: CASSQGLPGQGTDTQYF

J gene: TRBJ2-5
D gene: .
V gene: TRBV6-5
clone size: .
CDR3 DNA: TGTGCCAGCACCTCCCCAGGGCCGACTGGGGAGACCCAGTACTTC
CDR3 protein: CASTSPGPTGETQYF

J gene: TRBJ1-4
D gene: .
V gene: TRBV28
clone size: .
CDR3 DNA: TGTGCCAGCAGTTTAGTCGGGAAACTGTTTTTT
CDR3 protein: CASSLVGKLFF

J gene: TRBJ2-7
D gene: .
V gene: TRBV6-1
clone size: .
CDR3 DNA: TGTGCCAGCAGTGAAGGCGTCCCAAGGGGAATCTACGAGCAGTACTTC
CDR3 protein: CASSEGVPRGIYEQYF

J gene: TRBJ2-3
D gene: TRBD1
V gene: TRBV7-2
clone size: .
CDR3 DNA: TGTGCCAGCAGCCAACCATTGCCCGGGACAGGGGCCACAGATACGCAGTATTTT
CDR3 protein: CASSQPLPGTGATDTQYF

J gene: TRBJ2-7
D gene: .
V gene: TRBV4-1
clone size: .
CDR3 DNA: TGCGCCAGCAGCCAACTAGCGTATACCCCCACCTACGAGCAGTACTTC
CDR3 protein: CASSQLAYTPTYEQYF

J gene: TRBJ2-4
D gene: .
V gene: TRBV2
clone size: .
CDR3 DNA: TGTGCCAGCAGTGGACCCAAAGCAGGAGCCAAAAACATTCAGTACTTC
CDR3 protein: CASSGPKAGAKNIQYF

J gene: TRBJ2-7
D gene: TRBD2
V gene: TRBV11-1
clone size: once
CDR3 DNA: TGTGCCAGCAGCTTGGGTCTAGCGGGAAGAACCTACGAGCAGTACTTC
CDR3 protein: CASSLGLAGRTYEQYF

J gene: TRBJ2-7
D gene: TRBD1
V gene: TRBV30
clone size: .
CDR3 DNA: TGTGCCTGGAGGACAGGGTTGTACGAGCAGTACTTC
CDR3 protein: CAWRTGLYEQYF